What follows describes a single T cell receptor beta chain. These data come from a study of OX40 agonist ivuxolimab in advanced cancers. Study overall: Ivuxolimab, an agonistic anti-OX40 (CD134) antibody, was given to patients. Intravenous ivuxolimab at 0.01 to 10 mg/kg was given to patients every 2 weeks. Patients treated during dose escalation were battling hepatocellular carcinoma, melanoma, renal cell or head and neck cancer.

Blood sampling was done at baseline, cycle 4 day 1, and cycle 7 day 1. Trimming pared 2 bases from V and 2 bases from J, leaving 13 bases between. This CDR3 is 15 amino acids long. The germline V gene has CDR1 SGHRS and CDR2 YFSETQ. TCRdb's table, derived via immunoSEQ multiplex PCR, lists solely in-frame clones and lacks some. In the table there are about 14,000 clones, about 77% of which are singletons. V and J are TRBV5-1 and TRBJ1-2, with D tentatively TRBD1 (6 bases). This TCR was sampled from an adult with an advanced solid tumor such as melanoma, head and neck, liver or kidney cancer. The sample was CD4+ or CD8+ T cells sorted from blood, taken in a trial of the OX40 agonist ivuxolimab. Here the CDR3 reads CASSLTGHPNYGYTF. DNA for the CDR3: TGCGCCAGCAGCTTAACAGGGCATCCGAACTATGGCTACACCTTC.